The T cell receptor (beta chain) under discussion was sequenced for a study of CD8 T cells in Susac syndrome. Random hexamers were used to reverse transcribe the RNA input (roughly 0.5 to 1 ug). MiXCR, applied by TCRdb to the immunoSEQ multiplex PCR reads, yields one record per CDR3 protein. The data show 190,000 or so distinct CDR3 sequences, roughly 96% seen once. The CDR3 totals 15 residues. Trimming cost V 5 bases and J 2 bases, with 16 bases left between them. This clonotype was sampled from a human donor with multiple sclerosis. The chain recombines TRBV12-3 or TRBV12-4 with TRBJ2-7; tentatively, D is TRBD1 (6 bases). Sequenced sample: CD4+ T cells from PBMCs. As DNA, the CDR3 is TGTGCCAGCAGTCGGACAGACCAGAGACCCTACGAGCAGTACTTC. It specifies CASSRTDQRPYEQYF.